What follows are 19 T cell receptor beta chains derived from one specimen sequenced in a study of shared T cell receptors in the human thymus. The data were produced by immunoSEQ multiplex PCR, yet TCRdb's version contains in-frame clones alone and is incomplete. The repertoire holds about 380,000 clones, about 95% seen once, with around 0.019% in the top ten. Sequenced sample: thymocytes. Receptor source: a human donor.

This chain connects TRBV5-4 to TRBJ2-5; D gene uncertain. Trimming removed 0 bases at V and 5 bases at J, with 11 bases between. The CDR3 spans 14 residues. CDR1 is SGHNT, CDR2 YYREEE, per germline (reference sequence). The CDR3, as DNA: TGTGCCAGCAGCTTGGATGGGGTAGGCGAGACCCAGTACTTC. Translated, it gives CASSLDGVGETQYF.

The CDR3 region has the DNA TGCGCCAGCAGCCTTCGTCAGGCCGCCGAGCAGTACTTC. Translation gives CASSLRQAAEQYF. The chain joins TRBV4-1 to TRBJ2-7, with D unresolved. The CDR3 is 13 amino acids. The germline V and J ends were trimmed by 4 bases and 6 bases, with 13 bases remaining between them. The germline CDR1 and CDR2 sequences are MGHRA and YSYEKL.

The chain employs TRBV7-6 and TRBJ2-7; TRBD1 agrees at 9 bases. V was pared by 0 bases and J by 6 bases, with 9 bases of the junction left unmatched. The CDR3 loop spans 16 amino acids. The germline V gene has CDR1 SGHVS and CDR2 FNYEAQ. The CDR3 coding sequence is TGTGCCAGCAGCTTAGCTGGACAGGGGTATTATGGCGAGCAGTACTTC. Translation gives CASSLAGQGYYGEQYF.

V and J are TRBV7-2 and TRBJ1-2, with a possible D match to TRBD1 (6 bases). Trimming stripped 11 bases from V and 8 bases from J, with 18 bases between. The CDR3 covers 12 residues. Per germline, CDR1 SGHTA and CDR2 FQGNSA. The CDR3 protein is CAPPAGAGGYTF. The CDR3 nucleotides read TGTGCCCCGCCGGCGGGGGCGGGCGGCTACACCTTC.

This chain connects TRBV25-1 to TRBJ2-1, with TRBD1 matching 7 bases. The CDR3 totals 15 residues. V dropped 7 bases and J dropped 2; count of bases not matched to a gene: 8. Germline lookup yields CDR1 MGHDK and CDR2 SYGVNS. CDR3 region: CASTRQGQTYNEQFF. In nucleotides, the CDR3 is TGTGCCAGCACTCGACAGGGCCAAACCTACAATGAGCAGTTCTTC.

The table lists this clone with a count of one. V and J are TRBV10-3 and TRBJ2-7; D remains unclear. Germline CDR1 and CDR2: ENHRY and SYGVKD. The CDR3 runs to 15 residues. The V end lost 4 bases, the J end lost 7 bases, and 20 bases lay between the germline ends. The CDR3 nucleotides are TGTGCCATCAGTGGGTCCCCAAATTCAAGAGGTGAGCAGTACTTC. Protein product: CAISGSPNSRGEQYF.

The chain couples TRBV28 to TRBJ1-1; TRBD1 aligns across 8 bases. With 3 bases clipped from V and 11 bases from J, the junction kept 5 bases outside the gene matches. The CDR3 extends over 12 amino acids. Germline-derived CDR1 and CDR2 are MDHEN and SYDVKM. DNA of the CDR3: TGTGCCAGCAGTTTCGGTCAGGGGGCGGCTTTCTTT. Its translation: CASSFGQGAAFF.

V gene TRBV25-1 combines with J gene TRBJ1-5; D gene unclear. With 2 bases removed from V and 5 bases from J, the gap between germline ends came to 7 bases. The germline V gene has CDR1 MGHDK and CDR2 SYGVNS. CDR3 length: 13 amino acids. Here the CDR3 DNA reads TGTGCCAGCAGTGAAGAGAGGGATCAGCCCCAGCATTTT. Protein sequence: CASSEERDQPQHF.

V is TRBV29-1 and J is TRBJ2-2; 7 bases map to TRBD1. The CDR3 is 16 residues long. With V trimmed by 7 bases and J by 0 bases, 11 bases remained unmatched. Germline values: CDR1 SQVTM, CDR2 ANQGSEA. The CDR3 protein is CSASSHRGSNTGELFF. The DNA for the CDR3 is TGCAGCGCCTCTTCGCACAGGGGATCGAACACCGGGGAGCTGTTTTTT.

As concerns this clone: Within the sample, other DNA sequences also encode this same CDR3. The chain joins TRBV27 to TRBJ2-7; TRBD1 might be the D (7 bases). Germline loops: CDR1 MNHEY, CDR2 SMNVEV (reference sequence). V was pared by 2 bases and J by 4 bases, with 12 bases between. The CDR3 loop spans 14 amino acids. The CDR3 protein is CASSLRRGDYEQYF. CDR3 DNA: TGTGCCAGCAGTTTACGCAGGGGGGATTACGAGCAGTACTTC.

The rearrangement uses TRBV6-5 and TRBJ1-1; D possibly corresponds to TRBD1 (6 bases). The germline gives CDR1 MNHEY, CDR2 SVGAGI. Trimming took off 2 bases at V and 4 bases at J, with 14 bases between the two ends. The CDR3 has 15 residues. The CDR3 is CASSYQTGRATEAFF. DNA of the CDR3: TGTGCCAGCAGTTACCAGACAGGCCGGGCCACTGAAGCTTTCTTT.

This chain connects TRBV27 to TRBJ1-1, with 9 bases fitting TRBD1. V lost 5 bases and J lost 6; bases outside the gene matches: 4. There are 13 residues in the CDR3. The germline V gene has CDR1 MNHEY and CDR2 SMNVEV (reference sequence). The CDR3 spells CASSHRGPAEAFF. The CDR3 region has the DNA TGTGCCAGCAGTCACAGGGGGCCCGCTGAAGCTTTCTTT.

For this clone: Different DNA sequences within this sample yield the same CDR3. The V gene is TRBV14, the J gene TRBJ2-3; no clear D. Trimming removed 0 bases at V and 6 bases at J, with 4 bases between. Germline V lookup: CDR1 SGHDN, CDR2 FVKESK. The CDR3 totals 12 residues. The CDR3 spells CASSQEGDTQYF. The CDR3 DNA reads as TGTGCCAGCAGCCAAGAGGGCGATACGCAGTATTTT.

V usage is TRBV6-1 and J usage is TRBJ2-7; tentatively, D is TRBD1 or TRBD2 (5 bases each). The V end lost 2 bases, the J end lost 0 bases, and 20 bases lay between the germline ends. The CDR3 has 18 residues. Per the germline V gene, CDR1 is MNHNS and CDR2 is SASEGT. The chain's CDR3 is CASSEPPAEGLSSYEQYF. The CDR3 DNA follows: TGTGCCAGCAGTGAACCGCCTGCCGAGGGGTTGAGCTCCTACGAGCAGTACTTC.

This chain links TRBV20-1 with TRBJ1-1; D is unclear. CDR1 and CDR2 from the germline V gene are DFQATT and SNEGSKA (reference sequence). Trimming took 0 bases from V and 7 from J, leaving 6 bases between them. The CDR3 consists of 11 residues. CDR3 coding DNA: TGCAGTGCTAGAGATTCGGGTGAAGCTTTCTTT. As protein: CSARDSGEAFF.

The chain carries TRBV7-8 and TRBJ1-5; 8 bases fit TRBD1. The trim removed 0 bases at V and 8 bases at J, leaving 9 bases unmatched. The CDR3 is 16 amino acids. CDR1 is SGHVS and CDR2 is FQNEAQ in the germline V gene. CDR3 in DNA: TGTGCCAGCAGCTTAGCCCTGACAGGGGTTCTCGAGCCCCAGCATTTT. This encodes CASSLALTGVLEPQHF.

The chain links TRBV7-2 to TRBJ2-7; 7 nucleotides line up with TRBD2. The CDR3 length is 19 residues. The junction had 22 bases not matched to a gene; V was cut back by 3 bases and J by 5 bases. From germline, CDR1 is SGHTA and CDR2 FQGNSA. In nucleotides, the CDR3 is TGTGCCAGCAGCTTTCGGGGGTTCAAGCGACGGGAGGCTGTGGACGAGCAGTACTTC. It translates to CASSFRGFKRREAVDEQYF.

The rearrangement uses TRBV5-1 and TRBJ2-2; TRBD2 agrees at 11 bases. CDR1 is SGHRS, CDR2 YFSETQ, per germline. V lost 2 bases and J lost 3; bases outside the gene matches: 9. This CDR3 contains 18 residues. The CDR3 reads CASSFDGLAGIYTGELFF. CDR3 nucleotide sequence: TGCGCCAGCAGCTTTGACGGACTAGCGGGTATATACACCGGGGAGCTGTTTTTT.

The rearrangement links TRBV2 to TRBJ2-7; 7 nucleotides agree with TRBD2. The CDR3 is made up of 15 amino acids. Germline CDR1 is SNHLY and CDR2 is FYNNEI. The trim removed 7 bases at V and 0 bases at J, leaving 9 bases unmatched. The DNA for the CDR3 is TGTGCCAGCACAGAAGGTTCGGGGGGCTCCTACGAGCAGTACTTC. Translated: CASTEGSGGSYEQYF. The whole variable domain, remainder taken from reference TRBV2 and TRBJ2-7, is EPEVTQTPSHQVTQMGQEVILRCVPISNHLYFYWYRQILGQKVEFLVSFYNNEISEKSEIFDDQFSVERPDGSNFTLKIRSTKLEDSAMYFCASTEGSGGSYEQYFGPGTRLTVT.